The entry below gives a single TCR beta chain sequence along with its context. The data stem from a study of blood T cell repertoires in COVID-19. This CDR3 contains 14 residues. Trimming shortened V by 5 bases and J by 2 bases, and 13 bases separated the two germline ends. CDR1 and CDR2 from the germline V gene are SGHAT and FQNNGV. In the original workflow: The assay estimated nucleated cells by amplifying reference gene primers. The method was immunoSEQ multiplex PCR; TCRdb's version includes in-frame clones alone and lacks a portion of them. V, J and clone size are those of that table, while D and trimming were read from the DNA. In the table there are about 120,000 clones, approximately 83% of which are singletons.

The rearrangement uses TRBV11-2 and TRBJ2-7, with TRBD1 as a possible D gene (5 bases). The clonotype comes from a man at least 80 years old with acute or convalescent COVID-19. Sequenced material: peripheral blood. CDR3 loop: CASSVDRAPYEQYF. The CDR3 DNA sequence: TGTGCCAGCAGCGTCGACAGAGCGCCCTACGAGCAGTACTTC.